The source of this T cell receptor (beta chain) is a study of cytomegalovirus exposure and HLA in healthy donors. Study background: Some 91 million unique TCRs from HLA-typed donors were held in an early release of data. Study-wide results and limits: Reportedly, fewer N-insertions than the 666-donor mean appeared in an Asian-associated ancestry cluster in a later analysis.

Comment on this clone: Its cognate antigen is unknown.

Primers for the PCR totalled 60 Vbeta and 13 Jbeta. Using immunoSEQ multiplex PCR, the repertoire was profiled, and TCRdb retains in-frame clones only, with some absent. The sample lists under 200,000 clones; about three quarters were seen once. From germline, CDR1 is MNHEY and CDR2 SVGAGI. The germline V and J ends were trimmed by 5 bases and 5 bases, with 12 bases remaining between them. The CDR3 totals 13 residues. The clonotype originates from a man in his forties in good health and CMV-seronegative. The rearrangement joins TRBV6-5 to TRBJ1-2, with unresolved D. Sequencing was performed on PBMCs. CDR3 DNA sequence: TGTGCCAGCAGTCGCAACCGGTGGTATGGCTACACCTTC. Its protein is CASSRNRWYGYTF.